The 16 T cell receptor beta chains in this list originate from one sample, sequenced in a study of shared clonotypes between healthy human individuals. The assay was immunoSEQ multiplex PCR, and TCRdb's table has in-frame clones only and misses some. Of around 2,000,000 clones listed, about 95% are singletons. CD45RO-negative CD8 cells positively selected for CCR7 made up the naive population, which excluded terminally differentiated effector memory CD45RA+ cells. The sequenced sample was naive CD8+ T cells sorted from blood. The receptors come from a man aged 18 to 29 in good health.

V usage is TRBV5-1 and J usage is TRBJ2-3, with TRBD2 matching over 8 bases. This CDR3 region has 17 residues. Germline V gene lookup returns CDR1 SGHRS and CDR2 YFSETQ. With V trimmed by 9 bases and J by 3 bases, 18 bases remained unmatched. The CDR3 protein is CATASGVSGAGTDTQYF. In nucleotides, the CDR3 is TGCGCCACCGCGTCCGGTGTTAGCGGGGCGGGAACAGATACGCAGTATTTT.

The sample holds one count of this clone. This CDR3 is also generated by other DNA sequences in the sample. The V and J genes are TRBV13 and TRBJ2-7, with 8 nucleotides matching TRBD2. The CDR3 sequence is 13 residues long. From germline, CDR1 is PRHDT and CDR2 FYEKMQ (reference sequence). J was trimmed by 1 base and V by 6 bases; bases with no gene match: 2. The CDR3 loop reads CASRTSGSYEQYF. The CDR3 DNA is TGTGCCAGCAGAACTAGCGGTTCCTACGAGCAGTACTTC.

CDR3 nucleotide sequence: TGCGCCAGCAGCCAAGGAGCCGGGGGCGAAAATCAGCCCCAGCATTTT. Translated, it gives CASSQGAGGENQPQHF. The J gene is TRBJ1-5, the V gene TRBV4-1, with a weak D call TRBD1 (6 bases). The CDR3 contains 16 residues. Trimming shortened V by 1 base and J by 4 bases, and 14 bases separated the two germline ends. The germline V gene encodes CDR1 MGHRA and CDR2 YSYEKL.

The gene calls are TRBV5-8 and TRBJ1-2; TRBD1 is a possible D gene (5 bases). Germline CDR1 is SGHTS and CDR2 is YDEGEE. Deletions cut 2 bases from V and 8 bases from J, with 16 bases between. The CDR3 is made up of 14 amino acids. CDR3 region: CASSFRVRESGYTF. The CDR3 DNA reads TGTGCCAGCAGCTTCAGAGTCAGGGAATCCGGCTACACCTTC.

The rearrangement joins TRBV7-9 to TRBJ2-3; D possibly corresponds to TRBD2 (6 bases). Germline assignment: CDR1 SEHNR and CDR2 FQNEAQ (reference sequence). This CDR3 contains 15 residues. V lost 5 bases, J lost 0 bases, and 12 bases lay in between. CDR3 amino acids: CASSAPGLSTDTQYF. In DNA form, the CDR3 reads TGTGCCAGCAGCGCGCCGGGACTTAGCACAGATACGCAGTATTTT.

The V and J genes are TRBV7-9 and TRBJ2-5, with 7 bases fitting TRBD1. In germline, CDR1 is SEHNR, CDR2 FQNEAQ (reference sequence). This CDR3 contains 16 residues. The junction had 10 bases not matched to a gene; V was cut back by 2 bases and J by 4 bases. The CDR3 spells CASSLYEGGWLETQYF. The DNA of the CDR3 is TGTGCCAGCAGCTTATATGAAGGGGGCTGGTTAGAGACCCAGTACTTC.

V is TRBV6-5 and J is TRBJ1-6; D remains ambiguous. The length of the CDR3 is 16 residues. Trimming shortened V by 0 bases and J by 4 bases, and 10 bases separated the two germline ends. Germline CDR1 reads MNHEY; CDR2 reads SVGAGI. CDR3 nucleotides: TGTGCCAGCAGTTACTCGAACGCAGGTTATAATTCACCCCTCCACTTT. The encoded protein is CASSYSNAGYNSPLHF.

In regard to this clone: This sample includes further DNA sequences coding for the same CDR3. The rearrangement joins TRBV19 to TRBJ2-2, with D unclear. The CDR3 runs 14 residues. The germline gives CDR1 LNHDA, CDR2 SQIVND (reference sequence). V lost 2 bases to trimming and J lost 0 bases, with 4 bases between them. The CDR3 nucleotides read TGTGCCAGTAGTATATCTTCGAACACCGGGGAGCTGTTTTTT. As protein: CASSISSNTGELFF.

The chain combines TRBV4-3 with TRBJ2-3; 8 positions match TRBD2. This CDR3 is 18 amino acids long. Trimming took 0 bases from V and 2 from J; bases not matched to a gene: 10. Germline CDR1 LGHNA, CDR2 YSLEER. The DNA of the CDR3 is TGCGCCAGCAGCCAAGATGTATTAGCGGGGATGAACACAGATACGCAGTATTTT. This translates into CASSQDVLAGMNTDTQYF.

This chain links TRBV4-1 with TRBJ2-7; 15 positions agree with TRBD2. Trimming took 4 bases from V and 4 from J; bases not matched to a gene: 5. Germline CDR1 MGHRA, CDR2 YSYEKL. The CDR3 extends over 16 amino acids. DNA for the CDR3: TGCGCCAGCAGCCGAGGGACTAGCGGGAGGATGTACGAGCAGTACTTC. Its translation is CASSRGTSGRMYEQYF.

The chain is built from TRBV19 and TRBJ2-7, with 8 bases identical to TRBD1. Germline V gene data show CDR1 as LNHDA and CDR2 as SQIVND (reference sequence). This CDR3 contains 13 residues. J was trimmed by 6 bases and V by 5 bases; bases with no gene match: 6. The CDR3 here is CASSPWTGSEQYF. The CDR3 region has the DNA TGTGCCAGTAGTCCCTGGACAGGGAGCGAGCAGTACTTC.

The genes are TRBV2 and TRBJ1-1; D ambiguous. Germline-derived CDR1 and CDR2 are SNHLY and FYNNEI. The V end was cut by 1 base, the J end by 1 base, with 13 bases between. The CDR3 sequence is 16 residues long. This CDR3 reads CASSEGWPEENTEAFF. Written as DNA, the CDR3 is TGTGCCAGCAGTGAAGGATGGCCTGAAGAGAACACTGAAGCTTTCTTT.

V usage is TRBV2 and J usage is TRBJ1-5; D remains unclear. CDR1 is SNHLY and CDR2 is FYNNEI in the germline V gene. This CDR3 region has 16 residues. V was clipped by 3 bases and J by 0 bases, with 12 bases between them. CDR3 region: CASSDSPVRSNQPQHF. The CDR3 DNA follows: TGTGCCAGCAGTGATTCCCCCGTACGTAGCAATCAGCCCCAGCATTTT.

The gene calls are TRBV5-6 and TRBJ2-7; D is uncertain. Trimming removed 0 bases at V and 0 bases at J, with 10 bases between. Germline loops: CDR1 SGHDT, CDR2 YYEEEE. This CDR3 spans 15 amino acids. DNA for the CDR3: TGTGCCAGCAGCTTGGACGGATACGGCTCCTACGAGCAGTACTTC. It codes for CASSLDGYGSYEQYF.

The chain couples TRBV7-9 to TRBJ1-4; no firm D call. Trimming left V 4 bases short and J 6 bases short, with 12 bases between. Germline V gene data show CDR1 as SEHNR and CDR2 as FQNEAQ (reference sequence). The CDR3 totals 14 residues. This CDR3 reads CASSSPHQDEKLFF. The CDR3 nucleotides read TGTGCCAGCAGCTCTCCCCATCAGGATGAAAAACTGTTTTTT.

As to this clone: The same CDR3 arises from other DNA sequences in this sample as well. The gene calls are TRBV9 and TRBJ2-5; weak D call: TRBD1 (5 bases). The CDR3 covers 14 residues. Germline V gene data show CDR1 as SGDLS and CDR2 as YYNGEE. Trimming stripped 4 bases from V and 2 bases from J, with 12 bases between. The DNA of the CDR3 is TGTGCCAGCAGCCTCACAGGTACTCAAGAGACCCAGTACTTC. Protein product: CASSLTGTQETQYF.